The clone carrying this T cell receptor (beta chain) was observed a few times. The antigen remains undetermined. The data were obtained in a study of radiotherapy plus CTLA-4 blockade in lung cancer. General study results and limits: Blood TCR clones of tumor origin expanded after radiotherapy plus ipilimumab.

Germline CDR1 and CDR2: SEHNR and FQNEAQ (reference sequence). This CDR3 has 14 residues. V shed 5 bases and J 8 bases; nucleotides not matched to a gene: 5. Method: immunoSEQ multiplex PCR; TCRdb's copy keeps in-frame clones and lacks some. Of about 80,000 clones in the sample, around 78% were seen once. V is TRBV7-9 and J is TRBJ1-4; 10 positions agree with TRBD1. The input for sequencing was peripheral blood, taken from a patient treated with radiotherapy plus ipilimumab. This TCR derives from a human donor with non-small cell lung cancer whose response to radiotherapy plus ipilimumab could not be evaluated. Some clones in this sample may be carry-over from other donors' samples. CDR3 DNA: TGTGCCAGCAGCCCGACAGGGGGCGAGGAAAAACTGTTTTTT. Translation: CASSPTGGEEKLFF.